This T cell receptor (beta chain) came from a study of graft-versus-host responses after intestinal transplantation. In the study overall: Recipients obtained multivisceral, liver-intestinal, or isolated intestinal transplants. All recipients were given anti-thymocyte globulin induction, and tacrolimus and steroids were then administered for around three years. Points from the study as a whole: Among recipient marrow samples, GvH clones were found; some appeared first in ileum or blood.

The CDR3 loop spans 14 amino acids. Per the germline V gene, CDR1 is SNHLY and CDR2 is FYNNEI. V was clipped by 6 bases and J by 4 bases, with 15 bases between them. Details on this clone: What it binds is not known.

Data came from immunoSEQ multiplex PCR; TCRdb stores just in-frame clones and leaves some out. The sample lists approximately 77,000 clones; about 89% were seen once. This receptor was taken from a human donor who received an intestinal transplant. The sequencing used unstimulated CD4+ T cells sorted from spleen or lymph node cells, collected before intestinal transplant. The chain recombines TRBV2 with TRBJ1-2, with D perhaps TRBD1 (6 bases). CDR3 loop: CASRTGHLRYGYTF. The CDR3 DNA reads as TGTGCCAGCAGGACGGGACACCTGCGCTATGGCTACACCTTC.